Listed here is a single TCR beta chain. The germline V gene encodes CDR1 MNHNY and CDR2 SVGAGI (reference sequence). The CDR3 is 14 amino acids. The V and J ends lost 10 bases and 3 bases respectively, with 18 bases between them. This sample is drawn from a study of blood T cell repertoires in COVID-19. Study-level information: From T cells, B-cell-depleted T cells, or PBMCs came the material, which was cDNA or gDNA.

In the source study's methods: Reference gene primer amplification gave estimated nucleated cell counts. Some clones are missing from TCRdb's copy, which holds only in-frame ones; the method was immunoSEQ multiplex PCR. V and J calls and clone size follow that table, whereas D and trimming were derived from the DNA. Of over 250,000 clones listed, roughly 89% are singletons. Participants were aged about 18 to 95 years, lived in 24 US areas, and enrolled virtually. Cohort placement rested on clinical history that participants reported themselves. The chain carries TRBV6-6 and TRBJ2-5; TRBD1 might be the D (8 bases). Sequenced sample: PBMCs or T cells enriched from blood (not recorded which). This clonotype originated in a woman in her fifties or sixties who had recovered from COVID-19. The CDR3 here is CATGGLQGEETQYF. The CDR3 bases are TGTGCCACCGGGGGGTTACAGGGGGAAGAGACCCAGTACTTC.